These T cell receptor beta chains were read from a single sample in a study of T cells in Graves' hyperthyroidism and ophthalmopathy. In TCRdb, the multiplex PCR reads were re-called with MiXCR into one record per CDR3 protein. The sample lists 530,000 or so distinct CDR3 sequences, around a quarter seen once, with about 10% in the top ten. The sequencing input was blood. The receptors were gathered from a woman between 25 and 40 years old with Graves' ophthalmopathy. CDR3s include the opening cysteine and the closing phenylalanine or tryptophan. D genes are given only for firm matches. The size field is filled for only some rows; it gives once, few, many or a size class.

j_call | cdr3_length | d_call | clone_size | v_call | cdr3_nt | cdr3_aa
TRBJ1-3 | 12 | TRBD1 | many | TRBV29-1 | TGCAGCGTCATACAGGGGGCACACACCATATATTTT | CSVIQGAHTIYF
TRBJ2-7 | 14 | TRBD2 | - | TRBV28 | TGTGCCAGCAGCGGCGGGGGGGTAGCTTACGAGCAGTACTTC | CASSGGGVAYEQYF
TRBJ1-6 | 14 | - | many | TRBV13 | TGTGCCAGCAGCTTAGCCCAGGGAGTATCACCCCTCCACTTT | CASSLAQGVSPLHF
TRBJ2-7 | 13 | - | many | TRBV6-5 | TGTGCCAGCAGGAGAGGGAGGTTCAACGAGCAGTACTTC | CASRRGRFNEQYF
TRBJ1-1 | 16 | TRBD1 | many | TRBV5-1 | TGCGCCAGCAGCACCCCCGGGACAGGGGCGAACACTGAAGCTTTCTTT | CASSTPGTGANTEAFF
TRBJ1-1 | 14 | - | many | TRBV7-9 | TGTGCCAGCAGCTCGCGGGTCATGAACACTGAAGCTTTCTTT | CASSSRVMNTEAFF
TRBJ2-5 | 18 | TRBD2 | many | TRBV11-2 | TGTGCCAGCAGCTTAGGCCCCGGGGCGGGGGGGCCCCAAGAGACCCAGTACTTC | CASSLGPGAGGPQETQYF
TRBJ2-1 | 14 | TRBD2 | many | TRBV20-1 | TGCAGTGCTAGTTTTAGCGGGGGAGGAAATGAGCAGTTCTTC | CSASFSGGGNEQFF
TRBJ2-7 | 16 | - | many | TRBV20-1 | TGCAGTGCGGATTCACCGGGACAAATAATGAACTACGAGCAGTACTTC | CSADSPGQIMNYEQYF
TRBJ2-7 | 13 | - | many | TRBV6-2/TRBV6-3 | TGTGCCAGCAGTTACGTGGCCAACTACGAGCAGTACTTC | CASSYVANYEQYF
TRBJ1-1 | 13 | - | - | TRBV10-3 | TGTGCCATCAGTGTGGAGGAAAAGGTGGGAGCTTTCTTT | CAISVEEKVGAFF
TRBJ1-1 | 13 | - | many | TRBV29-1 | TGCAGCGTTGAGAGACAGGAGAACACTGAAGCTTTCTTT | CSVERQENTEAFF
TRBJ2-5 | 14 | TRBD2 | many | TRBV4-1 | TGCGCCAGCAGCCAAGAGGGACTAGCAGAGACCCAGTACTTC | CASSQEGLAETQYF
TRBJ2-5 | 15 | TRBD1 | few | TRBV30 | TGTGCCTGGAGTGTAAGGGACAGGGGCCAAGAGACCCAGTACTTC | CAWSVRDRGQETQYF
TRBJ1-5 | 15 | - | few | TRBV12-5 | TGTGCTAGTGGTTTGGTACGGGGTAGAAGACAGCCCCAGCATTTT | CASGLVRGRRQPQHF
TRBJ1-1 | 14 | TRBD1 | many | TRBV19 | TGTGCCAGTACCTTGTCAGGGGGTGACACTGAAGCTTTCTTT | CASTLSGGDTEAFF
TRBJ1-1 | 13 | - | - | TRBV30 | TGTGCCTGGATTCGGGAAAGAAACACTGAAGCTTTCTTT | CAWIRERNTEAFF
TRBJ2-7 | 15 | - | many | TRBV20-1 | TGCAGTGCTAGGGACCTACAGAACGAAGCCTACGAGCAGTACTTC | CSARDLQNEAYEQYF
TRBJ2-5 | 15 | - | - | TRBV27 | TGTGCCAGCAGTTTAGTAGGCGGGATAGAAGAGACCCAGTACTTC | CASSLVGGIEETQYF
TRBJ2-7 | 14 | - | many | TRBV27 | TGTGCCAGCAGTTTTGGGGGGCGGGTCTACGAGCAGTACTTC | CASSFGGRVYEQYF
TRBJ2-7 | 13 | - | few | TRBV6-4 | TGTGCCAGCACCAGGCTAAGGTCCTACGAGCAGTACTTC | CASTRLRSYEQYF
TRBJ2-2 | 18 | TRBD2 | - | TRBV3-1 | TGTGCCAGCAGCCCGGGACTAGCGGGGAACCAAAGAGCCGGGGAGCTGTTTTTT | CASSPGLAGNQRAGELFF
TRBJ1-2 | 14 | TRBD1 | many | TRBV5-1 | TGCGCCAGCAGCTTGGAAGGGGGCATCGGTGGCTACACCTTC | CASSLEGGIGGYTF
TRBJ1-5 | 18 | TRBD1 | many | TRBV6-2/TRBV6-3 | TGTGCCAGCAGTTACCGGACAGGGGCTGACGCTAGGAATCAGCCCCAGCATTTT | CASSYRTGADARNQPQHF
TRBJ2-7 | 15 | - | many | TRBV6-1 | TGTGCCAGCAGTGAAGGGCACTCATCGCGCTACGAGCAGTACTTC | CASSEGHSSRYEQYF
TRBJ1-1 | 14 | - | - | TRBV5-5 | TGTGCCAGCAGCCCCCGGTCCGGCACGAACGAAGCTTTCTTT | CASSPRSGTNEAFF
TRBJ1-5 | 17 | - | many | TRBV30 | TGTGCCTGGAGTTTACCCCTAATACAGGGAAACAATCAGCCCCAGCATTTT | CAWSLPLIQGNNQPQHF
TRBJ1-5 | 16 | - | many | TRBV10-3 | TGTGCCATCAGTGAGCGGGGAGACAGAGGAGGTCAGCCCCAGCATTTT | CAISERGDRGGQPQHF
TRBJ1-5 | 14 | - | - | TRBV10-3 | TGTGCCATCAGTGATGGGGGCGCGGGTCAGCCCCAGCATTTT | CAISDGGAGQPQHF
TRBJ1-2 | 13 | - | many | TRBV2 | TGTGCCAGCAGTGTAGCAAGGGGCTATGGCTACACCTTC | CASSVARGYGYTF
TRBJ1-5 | 17 | TRBD1 | - | TRBV6-1 | TGTGCCAGCAGTGGGGACAGGGGGCTAAGAGGCAATCAGCCCCAGCATTTT | CASSGDRGLRGNQPQHF
TRBJ1-5 | 15 | - | many | TRBV6-1 | TGTGCCAACAGACCACAGGATAGTTCTAATCAGCCCCAGCATTTT | CANRPQDSSNQPQHF
TRBJ2-7 | 16 | - | - | TRBV6-2/TRBV6-3 | TGTGCCAGCAGTTACTCGCGCACAACAGGGTTCGGCGAGCAGTACTTC | CASSYSRTTGFGEQYF
TRBJ1-2 | 16 | - | many | TRBV11-1 | TGTGCCAGCAGCTTAACTGGGGGGATAACTAACTATGGCTACACCTTC | CASSLTGGITNYGYTF
TRBJ1-2 | 14 | TRBD1 | - | TRBV13 | TGTGCCAGCAGAATTTTCGGGACAGTCTATGGCTACACCTTC | CASRIFGTVYGYTF
TRBJ1-3 | 15 | TRBD1 | many | TRBV12-3/TRBV12-4 | TGTGCCAGCAGTGCCGGACAGGTCTCTGGAAACACCATATATTTT | CASSAGQVSGNTIYF
TRBJ1-1 | 16 | - | - | TRBV4-1 | TGCGCCAGCAGCCAAGAAGCTGGACAGCTGAACACTGAAGCTTTCTTT | CASSQEAGQLNTEAFF
TRBJ2-3 | 14 | - | many | TRBV6-1 | TGTGCCAGCAGTGAAGGTGATAGCACAGATACGCAGTATTTT | CASSEGDSTDTQYF
TRBJ1-1 | 12 | - | few | TRBV30 | TGTGCCTGGAGTTCTGAGAACACTGAAGCTTTCTTT | CAWSSENTEAFF
TRBJ1-5 | 14 | - | many | TRBV12-5 | TGTGCTAGTGGTTTGGATAAAGCAGATCAGCCCCAGCATTTT | CASGLDKADQPQHF
TRBJ2-7 | 14 | - | many | TRBV4-1 | TGCGCCAGCAGCCAAGAAAAAGTAGCGTACGAGCAGTACTTC | CASSQEKVAYEQYF
TRBJ2-7 | 11 | - | few | TRBV14 | TGTGCCAGCAGCCGGCTCCGCGAGCAGTACTTC | CASSRLREQYF
TRBJ2-7 | 14 | - | - | TRBV27 | TGTGCCAGCAGTAGGGGGACGGAGACCTACGAGCAGTACTTC | CASSRGTETYEQYF
TRBJ2-7 | 14 | - | many | TRBV7-8 | TGTGCCAGCAGCTTAGATCCTGCAAACTACGAGCAGTACTTC | CASSLDPANYEQYF
TRBJ1-1 | 13 | TRBD1 | many | TRBV6-1 | TGTGCCAGCAGTCCAGGGGGAACGACTGAAGCTTTCTTT | CASSPGGTTEAFF
TRBJ1-2 | 15 | - | many | TRBV12-3/TRBV12-4 | TGTGCCAGCAGTTTTAACACGATTACTAACTATGGCTACACCTTC | CASSFNTITNYGYTF
TRBJ1-2 | 13 | - | many | TRBV11-2 | TGTGCCAGCAGTCCAGGGACCCACTATGGCTACACCTTC | CASSPGTHYGYTF
TRBJ2-7 | 16 | TRBD2 | few | TRBV28 | TGTGCCAGCAGTTTAGCGGGAGGGGGAGGGGTCTACGAGCAGTACTTC | CASSLAGGGGVYEQYF
TRBJ1-1 | 13 | - | few | TRBV20-1 | TGCAGTGCTAGAGTATGGGGAAGCCTTGAAGCTTTCTTT | CSARVWGSLEAFF
TRBJ2-4 | 15 | TRBD1 | few | TRBV6-1 | TGTGCCAGCACCCGGGACAGAATAGCCAAAAACATTCAGTACTTC | CASTRDRIAKNIQYF